This entry lists 23 T cell receptor beta chains sequenced from one sample in a study of CD8+CD57+ T cells in acquired aplastic anemia. The template used for profiling TCR beta VDJ and CDR3 was genomic DNA. TCRdb reanalysed the reads using MiXCR and keeps one entry per CDR3 protein. The sample lists more than 150,000 distinct CDR3 sequences; around 45% were seen once. The material sequenced was sorted CD4+, CD8+, or CD8+CD57+ T cells (not recorded which) from PBMCs. All receptors derive from a human donor in good health.

This clonotype was counted only a few times. The chain is built from TRBV7-9 and TRBJ2-5; D is tentatively TRBD1 or TRBD2 (5 bases each). The V gene lost 0 bases and the J gene lost 5 bases, with 13 bases spanning the gap. The CDR3 consists of 15 residues. Germline assignment: CDR1 SEHNR and CDR2 FQNEAQ (reference sequence). The CDR3 spells CASSLACRGPETQYF. CDR3 nucleotides: TGTGCCAGCAGCTTAGCGTGTCGGGGACCGGAGACCCAGTACTTC. Supplemented by reference TRBV7-9 and TRBJ2-5, the full variable domain reads DTGVSQNPRHKITKRGQNVTFRCDPISEHNRLYWYRQTLGQGPEFLTYFQNEAQLEKSRLLSDRFSAERPKGSFSTLEIQRTEQGDSAMYLCASSLACRGPETQYFGPGTRLLVL.

On this clonotype itself: A much bigger clone sits one base away, suggesting this may be a read error. The chain has TRBV7-3 and TRBJ2-5; tentative D call: TRBD2 (5 bases). The CDR3 covers 11 residues. CDR1 and CDR2 (germline): SGHTA, FQGTGA. CDR3 amino acids: CASTRGFEEHF. Written as DNA, the CDR3 is TGTGCCAGCACTCGCGGGTTCGAAGAGCACTTC.

This clonotype came up once. This sequence joins TRBV7-2 and TRBJ2-7, with D maybe TRBD1 (5 bases). This CDR3 region has 15 residues. Trimming removed 5 bases from V and 5 bases from J, with 19 bases in between. The germline CDR1 and CDR2 sequences are SGHTA and FQGNSA. CDR3: CASSRGYPGPHEQYF. CDR3 nucleotides: TGTGCCAGCAGCAGGGGCTATCCGGGTCCCCACGAGCAGTACTTC.

This clonotype has at least ten counts. The V call is TRBV20-1, the J call TRBJ2-1; 10 nucleotides agree with TRBD2. J lost 5 bases, V lost 3 bases, and 10 bases had no gene match. This CDR3 contains 16 residues. Germline V lookup: CDR1 DFQATT, CDR2 SNEGSKA (reference sequence). The CDR3 region is CSARNIIAGGNNEQFF. In DNA form, the CDR3 reads TGCAGTGCTAGGAACATCATAGCGGGAGGAAACAATGAGCAGTTCTTC.

This clonotype was recorded at least ten times. V gene TRBV4-1 combines with J gene TRBJ2-3, with a tentative D call TRBD2 (6 bases). Germline V gene data show CDR1 as MGHRA and CDR2 as YSYEKL. CDR3 size: 15 residues. V shed 3 bases and J shed 0 bases, with 10 bases lying between them. The CDR3 DNA reads as TGCGCCAGCAGCCAGCGGGACTTTAGCACAGATACGCAGTATTTT. This gives the protein CASSQRDFSTDTQYF.

Regarding this clonotype: Being one base from a much bigger clone, this may be a read error. The chain employs TRBV2 and TRBJ1-1, with a weak D call TRBD1 (6 bases). Germline V gene data show CDR1 as SNHLY and CDR2 as FYNNEI. The CDR3 has 17 residues. CDR3 residues: CASSESWGGGLNTEALF. CDR3 in DNA: TGTGCCAGCAGTGAATCCTGGGGTGGGGGCTTGAACACTGAAGCTCTCTTT.

This chain links TRBV20-1 with TRBJ1-1, with D possibly TRBD1 on 5 matching bases. The CDR3 loop spans 13 amino acids. V dropped 4 bases and J dropped 1 base, with 10 bases sitting between them. From germline, CDR1 is DFQATT and CDR2 SNEGSKA (reference sequence). CDR3: CSAMGPANTEAFF. CDR3 in DNA: TGCAGTGCTATGGGACCCGCGAACACTGAAGCTTTCTTT.

This clonotype occurred many times. This chain uses TRBV20-1 with TRBJ2-5, with D perhaps TRBD1 or TRBD2 (5 bases each). Between the trimmed V and J ends, which lost 0 bases and 5 bases, there was a span of 13 bases. This CDR3 is built from 14 residues. Germline V CDR1 and CDR2: DFQATT, SNEGSKA (reference sequence). The CDR3 sequence: CSARDALRGETQYF. The CDR3 coding sequence is TGCAGTGCTAGAGATGCACTGAGGGGTGAGACCCAGTACTTC.

The rearrangement joins TRBV4-2 to TRBJ2-3, with 9 bases matching TRBD1. CDR1 and CDR2 (germline): LGHNA, YNFKEQ. The J segment lost 5 bases and the V segment lost 2 bases, leaving 8 bases of the junction unmatched. The CDR3 is made up of 16 amino acids. CDR3 bases: TGTGCCAGCAGCCAACCCGACAGGGGGGGGATAGATACGCAGTATTTT. Translating it yields CASSQPDRGGIDTQYF.

This clonotype appeared a few times. The rearrangement joins TRBV2 to TRBJ2-5, with D possibly matching TRBD2 (5 bases). CDR3 length equals 16 residues. V shed 7 bases and J shed 3 bases, with 21 bases lying between them. CDR1 SNHLY and CDR2 FYNNEI come from the germline V gene. The CDR3 DNA reads TGTGCCAGCAATGGTGTCAAGCGGCCTTGGGAAGAGACCCAGTACTTC. This sequence encodes CASNGVKRPWEETQYF.

The chain links TRBV4-1 to TRBJ2-1; 12 nucleotides align to TRBD1. The CDR3 totals 17 residues. Trimming at V came to 4 bases and at J to 8 bases, leaving 12 bases not matched to a gene. From germline, CDR1 is MGHRA and CDR2 YSYEKL. As DNA, the CDR3 is TGCGCCAGCAGCCCTAGCCATTACCGGGACAGGGGGCATGAGCAGTTCTTC. Its protein is CASSPSHYRDRGHEQFF.

About this clonotype: A much bigger clone sits one base away, suggesting this may be a read error. This sequence joins TRBV5-1 and TRBJ1-2, with unresolved D. Germline V lookup: CDR1 SGHRS, CDR2 YFSETQ. The CDR3 runs to 15 residues. The V end lost 2 bases, the J end lost 1 base, and 12 bases lay between the germline ends. In DNA, the CDR3 is TGCGCCAGCAGCTTTTTATCAGAGGGTAACTATGGCTACACCTTC. Protein sequence: CASSFLSEGNYGYTF. The full variable domain, rest sourced from reference TRBV5-1 and TRBJ1-2, is KAGVTQTPRYLIKTRGQQVTLSCSPISGHRSVSWYQQTPGQGLQFLFEYFSETQRNKGNFPGRFSGRQFSNSRSEMNVSTLELGDSALYLCASSFLSEGNYGYTFGSGTRLTVV.

CDR3: CASSLSTGSAGQPQHF. Here the CDR3 DNA reads TGTGCCAGCAGTTTATCAACAGGTTCAGCCGGTCAGCCCCAGCATTTT. The chain combines TRBV25-1 with TRBJ1-5, with D maybe TRBD1 (5 bases). Germline V CDR1 and CDR2: MGHDK, SYGVNS. This CDR3 has 16 amino acids. Trimming shortened V by 5 bases and J by 6 bases, and 20 bases separated the two germline ends.

The sample holds a few counts of this clonotype. The chain employs TRBV4-1 and TRBJ1-2; a weak D match, TRBD1 (5 bases). Deletions cut 4 bases from V and 5 bases from J, with 14 bases between. The CDR3 spans 14 residues. Germline V gene lookup returns CDR1 MGHRA and CDR2 YSYEKL. Written as DNA, the CDR3 is TGCGCCAGCAGCCCGGGGGACTCCTATTATGGCTACACCTTC. This gives the protein CASSPGDSYYGYTF.

This clonotype was picked up many times. V and J are TRBV7-2 and TRBJ2-1, with D possibly being TRBD1 (5 bases). Per germline, CDR1 SGHTA and CDR2 FQGNSA. CDR3 length: 14 amino acids. Trimming shortened V by 1 base and J by 10 bases, and 14 bases separated the two germline ends. Here the CDR3 reads CASSLEGRGSEQFF. CDR3 coding DNA: TGTGCCAGCAGCTTAGAAGGTAGGGGTAGCGAGCAGTTCTTC.

The chain combines TRBV7-8 with TRBJ2-7; 12 positions agree with TRBD2. The CDR3 runs to 17 residues. Germline V gives CDR1 SGHVS, CDR2 FQNEAQ. V lost 5 bases to trimming and J lost 0 bases; unmatched junction nucleotides: 8. The CDR3: CASSHGTSGLSSYEQYF. DNA for the CDR3: TGTGCCAGCAGCCACGGGACTAGCGGGCTAAGCTCCTACGAGCAGTACTTC.

This chain connects TRBV20-1 to TRBJ1-1; the D is unclear. Germline CDR1 and CDR2: DFQATT and SNEGSKA (reference sequence). The V end was cut by 2 bases, the J end by 8 bases, with 9 bases between. CDR3 length: 11 amino acids. The CDR3 protein is CSARNPKEAFF. The CDR3 region has the DNA TGCAGTGCTAGAAATCCCAAGGAAGCTTTCTTT.

The chain links TRBV4-2 to TRBJ2-7; TRBD2 matches 9 bases. Germline values: CDR1 LGHNA, CDR2 YNFKEQ. This CDR3 comprises 16 residues. J gave up 11 bases and V 1 base, and 15 bases lay outside the gene matches. The CDR3: CASSQGLAVLSYEKYF. The CDR3 DNA sequence: TGTGCCAGCAGCCAAGGACTAGCGGTCCTCTCCTACGAAAAGTACTTC.

This clonotype appeared many times. The chain joins TRBV19 to TRBJ2-3; D is unresolved. The V and J ends lost 3 bases and 1 base respectively, with 8 bases between them. The CDR3 runs 14 residues. CDR1 and CDR2 from the germline V gene are LNHDA and SQIVND (reference sequence). CDR3 protein: CASSIYGGTDTQYF. The CDR3 DNA reads TGTGCCAGTAGTATCTATGGCGGCACAGATACGCAGTATTTT.

This clonotype was counted ten times or more. The chain has TRBV4-2 and TRBJ2-3; D is undetermined. V lost 1 base and J lost 5, with 10 bases in between. Per the germline V gene, CDR1 is LGHNA and CDR2 is YNFKEQ. This CDR3 region has 14 residues. CDR3 protein: CASSQATTKDTQYF. In nucleotides, the CDR3 is TGTGCCAGCAGCCAAGCCACAACAAAAGATACGCAGTATTTT.

This clonotype appeared a single time. This chain joins TRBV19 and TRBJ2-2, with D unclear. Trimming shortened V by 7 bases and J by 7 bases, and 13 bases separated the two germline ends. The CDR3 runs to 13 residues. Germline CDR1 reads LNHDA; CDR2 reads SQIVND (reference sequence). CDR3 in DNA: TGTGCCAGTACCCCGGGTTATGTCGGGGAGCTGTTTTTT. Translation gives CASTPGYVGELFF.

The V call is TRBV5-6, the J call TRBJ2-2; 11 nucleotides align to TRBD2. CDR3 length equals 18 residues. V was pared by 4 bases and J by 7 bases, with 15 bases of the junction left unmatched. Germline CDR1 SGHDT, CDR2 YYEEEE. This chain's CDR3 is CASSPKTLAGGPVGELFF. CDR3 in DNA: TGTGCCAGCAGCCCAAAGACGTTAGCGGGAGGGCCGGTCGGGGAGCTGTTTTTT.

This clonotype was seen only a few times. The chain has TRBV30 and TRBJ1-1; D is uncertain. The CDR3 runs to 12 residues. Trimming removed 4 bases from V and 2 bases from J, with 8 bases in between. Germline assignment: CDR1 GTSNPN and CDR2 SVGIG (reference sequence). For the CDR3, the DNA is TGTGCCTGGAAGAATCTTAACACTGAAGCTTTCTTT. Translating gives CAWKNLNTEAFF.